This T cell receptor beta chain comes out of a study of radiotherapy plus CTLA-4 blockade in lung cancer. Using immunoSEQ multiplex PCR, the repertoire was profiled, and TCRdb retains in-frame clones only, with some absent. The table lists around 80,000 clones, over 65% of them singletons, with over 9% in the top ten. Only a few counts were recorded for this clone. Its target is not known. Focal radiation was given together with CTLA-4 blockade (ipilimumab) to patients with chemo-refractory metastatic non-small-cell lung cancer. Study-wide points: Together with interferon-beta, which increased in serum after radiation, early dynamic changes in blood T cell clones were reportedly the best predictors of response. After radiotherapy and ipilimumab, tumor-derived clones expanded in peripheral blood.

Trimming stripped 5 bases from V and 5 bases from J, with 18 bases between. Germline CDR1 and CDR2: SGHTA and FQGTGA. The CDR3 covers 15 residues. Sequenced material: peripheral blood, taken from a patient treated with radiotherapy plus ipilimumab. The receptor was isolated from a human donor with non-small cell lung cancer whose response to radiotherapy plus ipilimumab could not be evaluated. This chain joins TRBV7-3 and TRBJ2-5; D might be TRBD2 (6 bases). The CDR3, as DNA: TGTGCCAGCAGCCCCCGAAGGGGAGGCGGGGAGACCCAGTACTTC. Amino acid sequence: CASSPRRGGGETQYF.